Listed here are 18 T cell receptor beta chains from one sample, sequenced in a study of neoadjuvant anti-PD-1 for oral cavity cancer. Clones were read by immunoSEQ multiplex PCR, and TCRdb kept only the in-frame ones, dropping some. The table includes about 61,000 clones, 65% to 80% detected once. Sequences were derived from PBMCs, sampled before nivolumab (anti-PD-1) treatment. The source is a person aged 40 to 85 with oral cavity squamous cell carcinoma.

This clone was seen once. CDR3 in amino acids: CASSRGLAGGTQETQYF. As DNA, the CDR3 is TGTGCCAGCAGCCGGGGACTAGCGGGAGGAACCCAAGAGACCCAGTACTTC. The chain carries TRBV5-4 and TRBJ2-5; 15 nucleotides line up with TRBD2. Germline V gene data show CDR1 as SGHNT and CDR2 as YYREEE (reference sequence). J was trimmed by 1 base and V by 4 bases; bases with no gene match: 5. The CDR3 is 17 amino acids. The full variable domain, in which reference TRBV5-4 and TRBJ2-5 provide the parts outside the CDR3, is ETGVTQSPTHLIKTRGQQVTLRCSSQSGHNTVSWYQQALGQGPQFIFQYYREEENGRGNFPPRFSGLQFPNYSSELNVNALELDDSALYLCASSRGLAGGTQETQYFGPGTRLLVL.

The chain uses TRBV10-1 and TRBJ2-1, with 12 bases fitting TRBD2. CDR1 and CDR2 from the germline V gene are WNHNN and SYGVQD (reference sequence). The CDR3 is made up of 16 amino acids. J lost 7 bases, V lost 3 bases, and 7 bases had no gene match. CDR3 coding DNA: TGCGCCAGCAGTGACCTTCGGACTAGCGGGACAAATGAGCAGTTCTTC. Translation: CASSDLRTSGTNEQFF.

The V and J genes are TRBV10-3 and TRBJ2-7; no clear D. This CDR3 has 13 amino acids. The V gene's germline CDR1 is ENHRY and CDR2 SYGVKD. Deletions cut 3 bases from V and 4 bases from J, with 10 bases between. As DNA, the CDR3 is TGTGCCATCAGTGAACAACGGCAGTACGAGCAGTACTTC. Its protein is CAISEQRQYEQYF.

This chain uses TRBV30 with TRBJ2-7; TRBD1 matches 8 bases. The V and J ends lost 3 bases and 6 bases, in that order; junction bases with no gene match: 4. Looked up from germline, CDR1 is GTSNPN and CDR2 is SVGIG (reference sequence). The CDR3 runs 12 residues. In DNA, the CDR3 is TGTGCCTGGAGCAGACAGGGGTCCGAGCAGTACTTC. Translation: CAWSRQGSEQYF.

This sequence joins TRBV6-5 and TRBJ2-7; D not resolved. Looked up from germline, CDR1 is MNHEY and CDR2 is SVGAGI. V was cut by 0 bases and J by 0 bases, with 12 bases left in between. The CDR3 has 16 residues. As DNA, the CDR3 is TGTGCCAGCAGTTACTCTGAGCGTCACGGCTCCTACGAGCAGTACTTC. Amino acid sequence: CASSYSERHGSYEQYF.

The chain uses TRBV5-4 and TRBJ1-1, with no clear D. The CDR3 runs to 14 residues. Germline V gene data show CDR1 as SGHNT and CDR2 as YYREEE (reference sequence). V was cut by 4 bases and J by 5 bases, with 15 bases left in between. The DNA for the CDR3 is TGTGCCAGCAGCATCGGTAGAGTTTCGACTGAAGCTTTCTTT. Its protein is CASSIGRVSTEAFF.

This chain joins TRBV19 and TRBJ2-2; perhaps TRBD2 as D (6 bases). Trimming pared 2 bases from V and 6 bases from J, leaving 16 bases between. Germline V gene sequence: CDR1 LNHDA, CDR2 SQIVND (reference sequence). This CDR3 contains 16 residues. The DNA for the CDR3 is TGTGCCAGTAGTATATCCCTTGGCGGGGAGGCCGGGGAGCTGTTTTTT. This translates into CASSISLGGEAGELFF.

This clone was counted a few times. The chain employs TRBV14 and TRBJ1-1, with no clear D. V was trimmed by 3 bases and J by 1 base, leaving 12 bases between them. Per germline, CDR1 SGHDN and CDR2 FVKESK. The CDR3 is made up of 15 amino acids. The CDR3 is CASSQTRAENTEAFF. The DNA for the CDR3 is TGTGCCAGCAGCCAGACCCGGGCCGAGAACACTGAAGCTTTCTTT.

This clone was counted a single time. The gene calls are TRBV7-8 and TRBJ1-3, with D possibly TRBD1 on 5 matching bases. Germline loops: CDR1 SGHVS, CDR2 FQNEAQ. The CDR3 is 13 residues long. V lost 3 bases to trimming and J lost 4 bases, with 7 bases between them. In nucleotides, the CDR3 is TGTGCCAGCAGCTTCGGGGGGGGAAACACCATATATTTT. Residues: CASSFGGGNTIYF. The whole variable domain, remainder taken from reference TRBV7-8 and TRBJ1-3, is GAGVSQSPRYKVAKRGQDVALRCDPISGHVSLFWYQQALGQGPEFLTYFQNEAQLDKSGLPSDRFFAERPEGSVSTLKIQRTQQEDSAVYLCASSFGGGNTIYFGEGSWLTVV.

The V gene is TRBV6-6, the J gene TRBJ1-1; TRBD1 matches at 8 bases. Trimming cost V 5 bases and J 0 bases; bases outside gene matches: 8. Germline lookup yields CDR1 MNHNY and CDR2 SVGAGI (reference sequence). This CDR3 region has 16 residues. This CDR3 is CASSPTGQGMNTEAFF. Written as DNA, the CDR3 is TGTGCCAGCAGTCCCACCGGACAGGGCATGAACACTGAAGCTTTCTTT.

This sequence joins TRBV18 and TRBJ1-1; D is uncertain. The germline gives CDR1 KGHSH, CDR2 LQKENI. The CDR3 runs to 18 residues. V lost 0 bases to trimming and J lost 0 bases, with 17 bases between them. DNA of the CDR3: TGTGCCAGCTCACCACCGGGAAGGAAGGTATTGTTGAACACTGAAGCTTTCTTT. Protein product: CASSPPGRKVLLNTEAFF.

The CDR3 DNA is TGCGCCAGCAGCTTTACAGGGGCAACCAACACCGGGGAGCTGTTTTTT. Amino acid sequence: CASSFTGATNTGELFF. The chain joins TRBV5-1 to TRBJ2-2; 7 bases are a match to TRBD1. CDR1 is SGHRS, CDR2 YFSETQ, per germline. Trimming at V came to 2 bases and at J to 2 bases, leaving 6 bases not matched to a gene. The CDR3 covers 16 residues.

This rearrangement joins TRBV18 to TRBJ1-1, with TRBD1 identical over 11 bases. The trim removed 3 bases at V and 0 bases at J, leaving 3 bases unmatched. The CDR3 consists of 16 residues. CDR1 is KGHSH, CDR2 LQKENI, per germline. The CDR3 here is CASSPGTGGMNTEAFF. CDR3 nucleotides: TGTGCCAGCTCACCTGGGACAGGGGGTATGAACACTGAAGCTTTCTTT.

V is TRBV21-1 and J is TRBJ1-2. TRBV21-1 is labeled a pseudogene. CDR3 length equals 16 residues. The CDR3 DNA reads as TGTGCCAGCAGCACGCGTGTAGAACCGGGGAACTATGGCTACACCTTC. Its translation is CASSTRVEPGNYGYTF.

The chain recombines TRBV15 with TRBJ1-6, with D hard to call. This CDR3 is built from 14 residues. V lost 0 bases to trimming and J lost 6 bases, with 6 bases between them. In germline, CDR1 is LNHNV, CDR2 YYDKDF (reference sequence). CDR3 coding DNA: TGTGCCACCAGCAGAGATCATTCTAATTCACCCCTCCACTTT. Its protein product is CATSRDHSNSPLHF.

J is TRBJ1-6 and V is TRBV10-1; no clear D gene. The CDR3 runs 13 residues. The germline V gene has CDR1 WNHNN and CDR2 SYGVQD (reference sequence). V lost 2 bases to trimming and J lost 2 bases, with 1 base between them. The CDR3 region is CASSEAYNSPLHF. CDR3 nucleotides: TGCGCCAGCAGTGAGGCCTATAATTCACCCCTCCACTTT.

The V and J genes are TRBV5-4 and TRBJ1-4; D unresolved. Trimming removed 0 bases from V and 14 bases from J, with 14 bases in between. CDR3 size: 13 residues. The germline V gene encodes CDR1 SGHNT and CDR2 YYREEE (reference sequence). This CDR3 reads CASSLEMDERLFF. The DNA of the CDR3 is TGTGCCAGCAGCTTGGAGATGGACGAAAGGCTGTTTTTT.

CDR3 protein: CASSLRGTGVVVRDGYTF. The CDR3 DNA is TGTGCCAGCAGCTTAAGGGGGACAGGGGTAGTAGTGCGGGATGGCTACACCTTC. The chain uses TRBV13 and TRBJ1-2; the match to TRBD1 covers 10 bases. The length of the CDR3 is 18 residues. CDR1 and CDR2 from the germline V gene are PRHDT and FYEKMQ (reference sequence). The junction had 15 bases not matched to a gene; V was cut back by 2 bases and J by 6 bases.